Each of the 25 T cell receptor beta chains below was sequenced from the same sample in a study of T cell changes during pregnancy in multiple sclerosis. The assay was immunoSEQ multiplex PCR, and TCRdb's table has in-frame clones only and misses some. The sample lists some 100,000 clones, 90% to 95% occurring once. The sequencing used peripheral blood, collected before pregnancy. The receptors come from a female donor with multiple sclerosis, enrolled in a pregnancy study.

J is TRBJ2-7 and V is TRBV28; 8 bases map to TRBD1. V dropped 10 bases and J dropped 4; count of bases not matched to a gene: 9. The CDR3 length is 13 residues. Germline assignment: CDR1 MDHEN and CDR2 SYDVKM. CDR3 loop: CATSRGPTYEQYF. The CDR3 nucleotides read TGTGCCACTAGCAGGGGGCCCACATACGAGCAGTACTTC.

This clone appeared once. The chain employs TRBV27 and TRBJ2-3; TRBD1 matches at 7 bases. The CDR3 is 15 amino acids. Germline trimming cut 5 bases from V and 2 bases from J; bases unmatched to any gene: 7. Germline V gives CDR1 MNHEY, CDR2 SMNVEV (reference sequence). The DNA of the CDR3 is TGTGCCAGCAGTCCACGAGACAGGGCCACAGATACGCAGTATTTT. As protein: CASSPRDRATDTQYF.

The sample holds one count of this clone. The chain is built from TRBV4-1 and TRBJ2-5, with 11 bases aligning to TRBD2. V gave up 2 bases and J gave up 10 bases; unmatched junction bases: 3. The CDR3 contains 13 residues. Germline V CDR1 and CDR2: MGHRA, YSYEKL. The CDR3, as DNA: TGCGCCAGCAGCCAAAGGGGACTAGCGGACCAGTACTTC. It yields the protein CASSQRGLADQYF.

The chain carries TRBV9 and TRBJ1-1, with D perhaps matching TRBD1 (6 bases). V gave up 0 bases and J gave up 4 bases, with 13 bases separating them. This CDR3 contains 15 residues. CDR1 is SGDLS, CDR2 YYNGEE, per germline. The CDR3 protein is CASSVAKGGGTEAFF. In DNA form, the CDR3 reads TGTGCCAGCAGCGTAGCGAAAGGGGGGGGCACTGAAGCTTTCTTT. The whole variable domain, filled in from reference TRBV9 and TRBJ1-1, reads DSGVTQTPKHLITATGQRVTLRCSPRSGDLSVYWYQQSLDQGLQFLIQYYNGEERAKGNILERFSAQQFPDLHSELNLSSLELGDSALYFCASSVAKGGGTEAFFGQGTRLTVV.

V gene TRBV5-6 combines with J gene TRBJ1-2, with D possibly being TRBD1 (6 bases). This CDR3 region has 16 residues. Germline lookup yields CDR1 SGHDT and CDR2 YYEEEE. V shed 2 bases and J shed 3 bases, with 17 bases lying between them. CDR3 amino acids: CASSFQLPDSHYGYTF. CDR3 coding DNA: TGTGCCAGCAGCTTCCAATTACCGGACAGCCACTATGGCTACACCTTC.

This clone was recorded once. V usage is TRBV6-1 and J usage is TRBJ2-1; a possible D gene is TRBD1 (7 bases). The ends were cut back, 4 bases at V and 6 bases at J, with 13 bases in the middle. The CDR3 has 14 residues. CDR1 and CDR2 (germline): MNHNS, SASEGT. CDR3 DNA sequence: TGTGCCAGCAGTGCAGGGGGGATCATCAATGAGCAGTTCTTC. Translated: CASSAGGIINEQFF.

The DNA for the CDR3 is TGTGCCAGCAGCCCCTTTCTAGCGGGCTCCTACAATGAGCAGTTCTTC. Amino acid sequence: CASSPFLAGSYNEQFF. This chain joins TRBV7-8 and TRBJ2-1; 8 bases agree with TRBD2. The CDR3 has 16 residues. V gave up 5 bases and J gave up 0 bases; unmatched junction bases: 6. Germline assignment: CDR1 SGHVS and CDR2 FQNEAQ.

This clone came up a few times. The gene calls are TRBV10-2 and TRBJ1-5; unclear D gene. The V gene lost 0 bases and the J gene lost 0 bases, with 3 bases spanning the gap. The CDR3 has 14 residues. CDR1 and CDR2 (germline): WSHSY, SAAADI. CDR3 nucleotides: TGCGCCAGCAGTGAGTCTCATAGCAATCAGCCCCAGCATTTT. Amino acid sequence: CASSESHSNQPQHF.

The V gene is TRBV7-6, the J gene TRBJ2-2, with no clear D. Per the germline V gene, CDR1 is SGHVS and CDR2 is FNYEAQ. Between the trimmed V and J ends, which lost 3 bases and 0 bases, there was a span of 5 bases. The CDR3 has 14 amino acids. In nucleotides, the CDR3 is TGTGCCAGCAGCTTCTTAACGAACACCGGGGAGCTGTTTTTT. This translates into CASSFLTNTGELFF.

The J gene is TRBJ2-1, the V gene TRBV19; 9 bases map to TRBD1. CDR1 LNHDA and CDR2 SQIVND come from the germline V gene (reference sequence). With V trimmed by 4 bases and J by 7 bases, 11 bases remained unmatched. The CDR3 length is 16 residues. The CDR3 DNA follows: TGTGCCAGTAGTACGAATCCGGGACAGGGTCATAATGAGCAGTTCTTC. It translates to CASSTNPGQGHNEQFF.

The chain has TRBV14 and TRBJ2-1, with 10 bases fitting TRBD1. J lost 8 bases, V lost 3 bases, and 4 bases had no gene match. This CDR3 is 14 amino acids long. From germline, CDR1 is SGHDN and CDR2 FVKESK. The CDR3 region is CASSQGQGWDEQFF. DNA for the CDR3: TGTGCCAGCAGCCAGGGACAGGGGTGGGATGAGCAGTTCTTC.

The chain joins TRBV10-2 to TRBJ2-1; D gene unclear. V lost 6 bases and J 4 bases, leaving 13 bases between the germline ends. CDR1 WSHSY and CDR2 SAAADI come from the germline V gene. The CDR3 is made up of 14 amino acids. The CDR3 region is CASSEVPSYNEQFF. In DNA, the CDR3 is TGCGCCAGCAGCGAGGTACCGAGTTACAATGAGCAGTTCTTC.

This chain links TRBV6-4 with TRBJ1-5, with a weak D call TRBD1 (5 bases). V lost 6 bases and J lost 7, with 13 bases in between. This CDR3 comprises 13 residues. The germline V gene has CDR1 MRHNA and CDR2 SNTAGT. As DNA, the CDR3 is TGTGCCAGCAGCTTCGATAGGGGCCAGCCCCAGCATTTT. Translating gives CASSFDRGQPQHF.

This clone showed up just once. The chain joins TRBV5-1 to TRBJ1-1; 7 nucleotides line up with TRBD1. Germline lookup yields CDR1 SGHRS and CDR2 YFSETQ. V dropped 4 bases and J dropped 4; count of bases not matched to a gene: 7. The CDR3 has 14 amino acids. CDR3 nucleotide sequence: TGCGCCAGCAGCCCATCGACAGGGAGCACTGAAGCTTTCTTT. Translated, it gives CASSPSTGSTEAFF.

The J gene is TRBJ2-7, the V gene TRBV6-4; TRBD2 matches 7 bases. The germline V gene has CDR1 MRHNA and CDR2 SNTAGT. This CDR3 spans 20 amino acids. V was clipped by 7 bases and J by 0 bases; unmatched bases: 24. Here the CDR3 DNA reads TGTGCCAGCACCGAATGCTTCGAACGCCCTAGCGGCTCAAGCTCCTACGAGCAGTACTTC. This translates into CASTECFERPSGSSSYEQYF.

The genes are TRBV10-3 and TRBJ2-1; 7 bases align to TRBD2. V lost 4 bases, J lost 5 bases, and 8 bases stayed unmatched. The CDR3 runs 15 residues. Germline V gene lookup returns CDR1 ENHRY and CDR2 SYGVKD. The CDR3 nucleotides are TGTGCCATCAGTGTGCCTAGCGGACTTAACAATGAGCAGTTCTTC. It translates to CAISVPSGLNNEQFF.

The rearrangement uses TRBV5-4 and TRBJ1-3; D remains unclear. Between the trimmed V and J ends, which lost 7 bases and 1 base, there was a span of 15 bases. In germline, CDR1 is SGHNT, CDR2 YYREEE (reference sequence). The CDR3 covers 15 residues. The CDR3 DNA follows: TGTGCCAGCTCGGATCCGGCGAGGTCTGGAAACACCATATATTTT. Amino acid sequence: CASSDPARSGNTIYF.

This sequence joins TRBV30 and TRBJ2-7; 7 nucleotides match TRBD1. Germline CDR1 reads GTSNPN; CDR2 reads SVGIG (reference sequence). The length of the CDR3 is 12 residues. Unmatched junction bases numbered 7, after V lost 6 bases and J lost 5 bases. As DNA, the CDR3 is TGTGCCTGCGACCAGGGGGTCCACGAGCAGTACTTC. It codes for CACDQGVHEQYF.

This clone was detected only once. The rearrangement uses TRBV19 and TRBJ2-7, with 7 bases matching TRBD1. This CDR3 has 15 amino acids. In germline, CDR1 is LNHDA, CDR2 SQIVND (reference sequence). The V segment lost 6 bases and the J segment 2 bases; nucleotides outside the gene matches: 10. In nucleotides, the CDR3 is TGTGCCAGTAGAAGATATAAAGGGGGCGCCTACGAGCAGTACTTC. This gives the protein CASRRYKGGAYEQYF.

The chain employs TRBV30 and TRBJ1-5, with a tentative D call TRBD1 (5 bases). The CDR3 runs 16 residues. Germline CDR1 and CDR2: GTSNPN and SVGIG (reference sequence). Trimming removed 5 bases from V and 4 bases from J, with 21 bases in between. Here the CDR3 DNA reads TGTGCCTGGGGGAGGCAGGGCAGGATATTAAATCAGCCCCAGCATTTT. Amino acid sequence: CAWGRQGRILNQPQHF.

The rearrangement uses TRBV21-1 and TRBJ1-4; TRBD1, the table's D call, lacks a check against the DNA. TRBV21-1 is deemed a pseudogene. The CDR3 sequence is 13 residues long. CDR3 DNA sequence: TGTGCCAGCTTAAACAGGGCAGGGGAAAAACTGTTTTTT. It translates to CASLNRAGEKLFF.

The J gene is TRBJ2-2, the V gene TRBV6-5, with 7 positions matching TRBD1. Germline trimming cut 2 bases from V and 2 bases from J; bases unmatched to any gene: 5. This CDR3 is built from 16 residues. The germline V gene encodes CDR1 MNHEY and CDR2 SVGAGI. Here the CDR3 reads CASSYTGQINTGELFF. The CDR3 nucleotides are TGTGCCAGCAGTTACACGGGACAGATAAACACCGGGGAGCTGTTTTTT.

V is TRBV7-3 and J is TRBJ2-2, with 11 bases identical to TRBD2. Per germline, CDR1 SGHTA and CDR2 FQGTGA. V shed 2 bases, J shed 4 bases, and the junction held 6 bases outside the gene matches. The CDR3 is 17 amino acids. CDR3 sequence reads: CASSLSTSGSITGELFF. CDR3 coding DNA: TGTGCCAGCAGCTTATCTACTAGCGGGAGTATCACCGGGGAGCTGTTTTTT.

This clone has just one count. The V gene is TRBV19, the J gene TRBJ2-1; D is unresolved. Germline lookup yields CDR1 LNHDA and CDR2 SQIVND (reference sequence). The CDR3 is made up of 16 amino acids. V lost 3 bases to trimming and J lost 3 bases, with 15 bases between them. The CDR3 sequence: CASSIIKSVDYNEQFF. DNA of the CDR3: TGTGCCAGTAGTATCATCAAGTCCGTAGACTACAATGAGCAGTTCTTC.

J is TRBJ2-3 and V is TRBV7-3; 7 bases agree with TRBD1. The germline V gene encodes CDR1 SGHTA and CDR2 FQGTGA. The V gene end was trimmed by 5 bases and the J gene end by 2 bases; junction bases not matched to a gene: 4. The CDR3 length is 14 residues. The CDR3: CASSHRGSTDTQYF. The CDR3 DNA is TGTGCCAGCAGCCACAGGGGATCCACAGATACGCAGTATTTT.